This is a list of T cell receptor beta chains from one sample in a study of identical twins. TCRdb reprocessed the 5' RACE reads via MiXCR and lists one record per CDR3 protein. The sample gives roughly 690,000 distinct CDR3 sequences, about 20% of which show up once; more than 4% is in the top ten. The sample also formed part of further work on T cells expressing NK-cell markers.

Material: PBMCs. The receptors were gathered from a young woman in good health. Both conserved end residues are part of each CDR3.

cdr3_length	v_call	cdr3_aa
15	TRBV27	CASSLSGFTHQPQHF
16	TRBV11-2	CASSLSGLHLNNEQFF
13	TRBV6-1	CASSEAGTVAPTF
16	TRBV20-1	CSARAPGTRSYNEQFF
14	TRBV10-3	CAISPDRRGRGAFF
14	TRBV4-3	CASSLREWGETQYF
16	TRBV7-2	CASNRDLNTAKNIQYF
13	TRBV2	CASKEVYNQPQHF
15	TRBV18	CASSPIDSNTGELFF
14	TRBV7-2	CASSFNQGTQPQHF
15	TRBV5-6	CASSPPSGAYNEQFF
12	TRBV7-2	CASSRQEGNQFF
12	TRBV12-3/TRBV12-4	CASNNRNQPQHF
18	TRBV3-1	CASSQSWQWGLAEETQYF
15	TRBV20-1	CSASAGQGGPGELFF
15	TRBV6-2/TRBV6-3	CASSYRTDRGETQYF
14	TRBV5-6	CASRYRVAGTEAFF
16	TRBV5-1	CASSLAGGAGKETQYF
11	TRBV12-3/TRBV12-4	CATAEGETQYF
16	TRBV24-1	CATSDLLGGHYNEQFF
16	TRBV7-9	CASSLTSGRSSYEQYF
16	TRBV5-1	CASSLATAGVVDTQYF
14	TRBV20-1	CSAPRTGVEETQYF
15	TRBV29-1	CSVPRDRGNTDTQYF
15	TRBV5-1	CASSLEGSNDYGYTF
16	TRBV7-2	CASSLGGRGNYGEQFF
15	TRBV9	CASSVRGIPDNEQFF
12	TRBV6-5	CASTDRNYEQYF
13	TRBV12-3/TRBV12-4	CATTSGGRETQYF